A selection of T cell receptor beta chains follows, all from one sample in a study of blood T cell repertoires in COVID-19. Only in-frame clones appear in the TCRdb table, and some are missing; sequencing was by immunoSEQ multiplex PCR. The data show more than 300,000 clones, with 65% to 90% seen just once and under 11% held by the top ten. Sequencing was performed on PBMCs or T cells enriched from blood (not recorded which). The receptors stem from a woman in her late teens or twenties who had recovered from COVID-19. Both conserved end residues are part of each CDR3. A D gene is named only where the DNA matches it firmly. Part of the rows lack a size; the others show once, few, many or a class for expanded clones.

v_gene	j_gene	d_gene	abundance	CDR3nt	CDR3aa
TRBV6-5	TRBJ1-2	TRBD1	few	TGTGCCAGCCCACGGACAGGTCAGGGGCTGGGTGGCTACACCTTC	CASPRTGQGLGGYTF
TRBV18	TRBJ1-6	NA	NA	TGTGCCAGCTCACCAGAGTTGGGCCTTAATTCACCCCTCCACTTT	CASSPELGLNSPLHF
TRBV7-9	TRBJ2-3	TRBD2	NA	TGTGCCAGCAGCTTGAGACTAGCGGGAGGCACAGATACGCAGTATTTT	CASSLRLAGGTDTQYF
TRBV3-1/TRBV3-2	TRBJ2-3	TRBD1	once	TGTGCCAGCAGCCCGCCCGGGACAGCAGATACGCAGTATTTT	CASSPPGTADTQYF
TRBV29-1	TRBJ1-5	TRBD1	NA	TGCAGCGTTGGGACAGGGAGTCAGCCCCAGCATTTT	CSVGTGSQPQHF
TRBV6-5	TRBJ1-2	TRBD1	NA	TGTGCCAGCACCACGGCACAGGGGAACTATGGCTACACCTTC	CASTTAQGNYGYTF
TRBV5-1	TRBJ1-1	NA	NA	TGCGCCAGCAGCTTGGGGGCCGGGGACACTGAAGCTTTCTTT	CASSLGAGDTEAFF
TRBV13	TRBJ2-1	TRBD2	NA	TGTGCCAGCAGCTTAATCCTAGCGGGGGGATACAATGAGCAGTTCTTC	CASSLILAGGYNEQFF
TRBV29-1	TRBJ1-2	TRBD1	once	TGCAGCTCCCTGGAACAGGGGGCTCTCTATGGCTACACCTTC	CSSLEQGALYGYTF
TRBV5-1	TRBJ1-4	NA	NA	TGCGCCAGCAGCTCTAAGGGGCAGGATGAAAAACTGTTTTTT	CASSSKGQDEKLFF
TRBV5-1	TRBJ1-2	NA	NA	TGCGCCAGCAGCTTCGGAGGTCAATACGGCTACACCTTC	CASSFGGQYGYTF
TRBV19	TRBJ1-5	NA	NA	TGTGCCAGTAGTACGACGACAGCTCCCAATCAGCCCCAGCATTTT	CASSTTTAPNQPQHF
TRBV3-1/TRBV3-2	TRBJ1-5	TRBD1	NA	TGTGCCAGCAGCAGCGGAGCAGGGGGAGATCAGCCCCAGCATTTT	CASSSGAGGDQPQHF
TRBV6-5	TRBJ2-1	NA	NA	TGTGCCAGCCGACCCCCCTACAGGGACAATGAGCAGTTCTTC	CASRPPYRDNEQFF
TRBV5-1	TRBJ1-1	TRBD1	NA	TGCGCCAGCAGCAGACTCAGGGGGACTGAAGCTTTCTTT	CASSRLRGTEAFF
TRBV4-1	TRBJ2-1	TRBD1	NA	TGCGCCAGCAGCCACCCCGGACAGGGCGTAGGCAATGAGCAGTTCTTC	CASSHPGQGVGNEQFF
TRBV30	TRBJ1-2	NA	NA	TGTGCCTGGAGTGGGGCAGGGTCCTATGGCTACACCTTC	CAWSGAGSYGYTF
TRBV28	TRBJ2-3	NA	NA	TGTGCCAGCAGTCCTACCACAGATACGCAGTATTTT	CASSPTTDTQYF
TRBV7-9	TRBJ1-2	NA	once	TGTGCCAGCAGCCTAGGTCCTTATGGCTACACCTTC	CASSLGPYGYTF
TRBV23-1	TRBJ2-5	TRBD2	few	TGCGCCAGCAGTCAATTGGGACTAGCGGGGTCACAAGAGACCCAGTACTTC	CASSQLGLAGSQETQYF
TRBV10-2	TRBJ1-5	TRBD1	NA	TGCGCCAGCAGTAGACAGGGGGCGCACGGACAGCCCCAGCATTTT	CASSRQGAHGQPQHF
TRBV30	TRBJ2-2	NA	once	TGTGCCCGTACAGGGAGTGGGCTCGCCGGGGAGCTGTTTTTT	CARTGSGLAGELFF
TRBV28	TRBJ1-5	NA	NA	TGTGCCAGCAACTTGGAGGATCAGCCCCAGCATTTT	CASNLEDQPQHF
TRBV29-1	TRBJ1-1	NA	NA	TGCAGCGTTGTAGTCAGGGGCAGTGGGACTGAAGCTTTCTTT	CSVVVRGSGTEAFF
TRBV14	TRBJ1-2	NA	NA	TGTGCCAGCAGCCCTAGTAGAGGCCTTGGCTACACCTTC	CASSPSRGLGYTF
TRBV6-5	TRBJ2-7	NA	once	TGTGCCAGCAGTTGGGATATAGGACAAACCTACGAGCAGTACTTC	CASSWDIGQTYEQYF
TRBV19	TRBJ2-1	TRBD2	NA	TGTGCCAGTAGTGAAGGGACTAGCCAATCTGAGCAGTTCTTC	CASSEGTSQSEQFF
TRBV28	TRBJ2-7	TRBD2	NA	TGTGCCAGCAGGGCCGGGGGGGCCCAAGCTTACGAGCAGTACTTC	CASRAGGAQAYEQYF
TRBV7-9	TRBJ2-2	NA	NA	TGTGCCAGCAGTTTCGCAGGCACCGGGGAGCTGTTTTTT	CASSFAGTGELFF
TRBV7-9	TRBJ2-7	NA	NA	TGTGCCAGCAGCTTAGTCGGTATCTACGAGCAGTACTTC	CASSLVGIYEQYF
TRBV5-5	TRBJ2-7	TRBD1	few	TGTGCCAGCAGCTTGTTGCCCAGGGACAGCTCCTACGAGCAGTACTTC	CASSLLPRDSSYEQYF
TRBV5-1	TRBJ2-2	TRBD2	NA	TGCGCCAGCAGCCCGACCGTTCTAGCGGGCGCGAACACCGGGGAGCTGTTTTTT	CASSPTVLAGANTGELFF
TRBV11-2	TRBJ2-3	TRBD2	once	TGTGCCAGCAGCACCAGACTAGCGGGAGCCACAGATACGCAGTATTTT	CASSTRLAGATDTQYF
TRBV12-3/TRBV12-4	TRBJ1-1	NA	NA	TGTGCCAGCAGTCAACAGACCACTGAAGCTTTCTTT	CASSQQTTEAFF
TRBV5-1	TRBJ2-5	NA	NA	TGCGCCAGCAGCTTGGGGACCAAAGGAGGGGAGACCCAGTACTTC	CASSLGTKGGETQYF
TRBV28	TRBJ2-7	NA	NA	TGTGCCAGCAGGATACAGGGAACCCGCTCCTACGAGCAGTACTTC	CASRIQGTRSYEQYF
TRBV10-2	TRBJ1-4	NA	NA	TGCGCCAGCAGGGGGCCCGAAAAACTGTTTTTT	CASRGPEKLFF
TRBV27	TRBJ2-3	NA	NA	TGTGCCAGCAGTTTAGAGGCAGCCGCAAGAAGAGATACGCAGTATTTT	CASSLEAAARRDTQYF
TRBV2	TRBJ1-2	NA	few	TGTGCCAGCAGTCCCGGACGGAAAGCGGACCTATATGGCTACACCTTC	CASSPGRKADLYGYTF
TRBV10-2	TRBJ2-1	NA	NA	TGCGCCACCCAACGCGGGTGGGCCTACAATGAGCAGTTCTTC	CATQRGWAYNEQFF
TRBV4-1	TRBJ2-1	TRBD2	NA	TGCGCCAGCAGCCAAGCTGGAGCGGGGGGACTCTACAATGAGCAGTTCTTC	CASSQAGAGGLYNEQFF
TRBV19	TRBJ2-3	TRBD1	NA	TGTGCCAGTAGTATGACCAGGGGGCTGACAGATACGCAGTATTTT	CASSMTRGLTDTQYF
TRBV11-1	TRBJ1-2	TRBD1	NA	TGTGCCAGCAGCTTCACCGGGACAGGGGGAGGCTACACCTTC	CASSFTGTGGGYTF
TRBV30	TRBJ2-1	TRBD2	NA	TGTGCCTGGAGTCCTCACTCCTCCTGGACTAGCGGTAATGAGCAGTTCTTC	CAWSPHSSWTSGNEQFF
TRBV30	TRBJ1-5	NA	NA	TGTGCCTGGAGTCACGGTCAGCCCCAGCATTTT	CAWSHGQPQHF
TRBV18	TRBJ1-4	TRBD1	NA	TGTGCCAGCTCCCCGAAGACAGGGGGTAATGAAAAACTGTTTTTT	CASSPKTGGNEKLFF
TRBV4-2	TRBJ1-1	TRBD1	NA	TGTGCCAGCAGCCAAGAAGGACAGGGAGGCGGCACTGAAGCTTTCTTT	CASSQEGQGGGTEAFF
TRBV28	TRBJ2-3	TRBD2	NA	TGTGCCATCCAACCGGGACTAGCGGGAGGGCCAGATACGCAGTATTTT	CAIQPGLAGGPDTQYF
TRBV11-2	TRBJ2-5	NA	NA	TGTGCCAGCAGCTTAGGGCGGGCCCAAGAGACCCAGTACTTC	CASSLGRAQETQYF
TRBV6-5	TRBJ1-2	NA	NA	TGTGCCAGCAGTCCTCAGCCCTCAGACAGCTATGGCTACACCTTC	CASSPQPSDSYGYTF
TRBV7-9	TRBJ1-1	NA	NA	TGTGCCAGCAGCTTAGAAGGGACTCGGTACACTGAAGCTTTCTTT	CASSLEGTRYTEAFF
TRBV19	TRBJ2-3	NA	once	TGTGCCAGTAGTCCCCCATCACAGGGTTTTACAGATACGCAGTATTTT	CASSPPSQGFTDTQYF
TRBV5-1	TRBJ1-1	NA	once	TGCGCCAGCAGAGGCCCAGGGAACACTGAAGCTTTCTTT	CASRGPGNTEAFF
TRBV5-4	TRBJ1-2	TRBD1	NA	TGTGCCAGCAGCGCGGACGAACAGGGGAACTATGGCTACACCTTC	CASSADEQGNYGYTF
TRBV5-1	TRBJ2-3	TRBD1	NA	TGCGCCAGCAGCCTCGGACAGGCCACAGATACGCAGTATTTT	CASSLGQATDTQYF
TRBV30	TRBJ1-1	TRBD1	NA	TGTGCCTGGAGTACCGGACAGGGGGTGACTGAAGCTTTCTTT	CAWSTGQGVTEAFF
TRBV5-5	TRBJ1-5	NA	NA	TGTGCCAGCAGCTTGCGGCAGGCTCCTCAGCCCCAGCATTTT	CASSLRQAPQPQHF